This is a list of T cell receptor beta chains from one sample in a study of cytotoxic CD8 clonotypes in ibrutinib-treated CLL. Assay used: immunoSEQ multiplex PCR; TCRdb lists only in-frame clones, some missing. The data hold fewer than 80,000 clones, with roughly 57% observed a single time. The sample in question was PBMCs, obtained after 12 months of ibrutinib treatment. The receptor source for this set is a human donor with chronic lymphocytic leukemia. Both conserved end residues are part of each CDR3. Fields, in order: CDR3 DNA, CDR3 protein, clone size, J gene, V gene, D gene. A D gene is named only where the DNA matches it firmly. Size is stated for part of the rows, as once, few or many counts, or as a class when the clone is expanded.

cdr3_nt: TGTGCCAGCAGGGACACAGGGGGCCCTATCTACGAGCAGTACTTC
cdr3_aa: CASRDTGGPIYEQYF
clone_size: -
j_call: TRBJ2-7
v_call: TRBV28
d_call: TRBD1

cdr3_nt: TGTGCCAGCAGCTGGGACGGCTACGAGCAGTACTTC
cdr3_aa: CASSWDGYEQYF
clone_size: -
j_call: TRBJ2-7
v_call: TRBV28
d_call: -

cdr3_nt: TGTGCCACCAGCAGAGATTCGCACATGAACACTGAAGCTTTCTTT
cdr3_aa: CATSRDSHMNTEAFF
clone_size: -
j_call: TRBJ1-1
v_call: TRBV15
d_call: -

cdr3_nt: TGTGCCAGCAGTTACTCCGGGTCCTCAGGAAACACCATATATTTT
cdr3_aa: CASSYSGSSGNTIYF
clone_size: -
j_call: TRBJ1-3
v_call: TRBV6-6
d_call: -

cdr3_nt: TGTGCCAGCAGCCCGGGACAGGCCGACTATGGCTACACCTTC
cdr3_aa: CASSPGQADYGYTF
clone_size: many
j_call: TRBJ1-2
v_call: TRBV4-2
d_call: TRBD1

cdr3_nt: TGTGCCAGCAGGGTATCAGGGAACTATGGCTACACCTTC
cdr3_aa: CASRVSGNYGYTF
clone_size: once
j_call: TRBJ1-2
v_call: TRBV28
d_call: -

cdr3_nt: TGTGCCAGCAGCTTGTACGTCTGGCGGGGGTCCGGGGAGCTGTTTTTT
cdr3_aa: CASSLYVWRGSGELFF
clone_size: -
j_call: TRBJ2-2
v_call: TRBV5-6
d_call: TRBD2

cdr3_nt: TGTGCCAGCAGTCCGAACTCCTACGAGCAGTACTTC
cdr3_aa: CASSPNSYEQYF
clone_size: -
j_call: TRBJ2-7
v_call: TRBV27
d_call: -

cdr3_nt: TGTGCCAGCGCGGAACAGGGGGCCTACAATGAGCAGTTCTTC
cdr3_aa: CASAEQGAYNEQFF
clone_size: -
j_call: TRBJ2-1
v_call: TRBV6-1
d_call: TRBD1

cdr3_nt: TGTGCCAGCAGCTTAAGTCGTGAAACAGATACGCAGTATTTT
cdr3_aa: CASSLSRETDTQYF
clone_size: -
j_call: TRBJ2-3
v_call: TRBV7-6
d_call: -

cdr3_nt: TGTACCAGCACCCGAGGGATGGGTTATAATTCACCCCTCCACTTT
cdr3_aa: CTSTRGMGYNSPLHF
clone_size: -
j_call: TRBJ1-6
v_call: TRBV11-2
d_call: -

cdr3_nt: TGTGCCAGCTCACCACCGAACAGAATCAACAATGAGCAGTTCTTC
cdr3_aa: CASSPPNRINNEQFF
clone_size: -
j_call: TRBJ2-1
v_call: TRBV18
d_call: -

cdr3_nt: TGTGCCAGCAGCTTGGACAGCTTCAATGAGCAGTTCTTC
cdr3_aa: CASSLDSFNEQFF
clone_size: few
j_call: TRBJ2-1
v_call: TRBV11-3
d_call: -

cdr3_nt: TGTGCCAGCAGCTTAGGGTATGACAGACGCTATAGCAATCAGCCCCAGCATTTT
cdr3_aa: CASSLGYDRRYSNQPQHF
clone_size: -
j_call: TRBJ1-5
v_call: TRBV11-2
d_call: -

cdr3_nt: TGTGCCAGTAGCATGGGATCCAGGACATCGAGATCCTATGGCTACACCTTC
cdr3_aa: CASSMGSRTSRSYGYTF
clone_size: -
j_call: TRBJ1-2
v_call: TRBV19
d_call: -

cdr3_nt: TGTGCCACCAGCAGAGTTCAGGGTGAAGCTTTCTTT
cdr3_aa: CATSRVQGEAFF
clone_size: -
j_call: TRBJ1-1
v_call: TRBV15
d_call: -

cdr3_nt: TGCGCCAGCAGCTGGGGACTAGCGGGGTCTGGTGAGCAGTTCTTC
cdr3_aa: CASSWGLAGSGEQFF
clone_size: -
j_call: TRBJ2-1
v_call: TRBV5-1
d_call: TRBD2

cdr3_nt: TGTGCCAGCAGCTTGGGGTGGCAGGGCAAAACCGGGGAGCTGTTTTTT
cdr3_aa: CASSLGWQGKTGELFF
clone_size: -
j_call: TRBJ2-2
v_call: TRBV5-6
d_call: -

cdr3_nt: TGTGCCAGCAGCTTAGCTCCAGACGGCAATCAGCCCCAGCATTTT
cdr3_aa: CASSLAPDGNQPQHF
clone_size: many
j_call: TRBJ1-5
v_call: TRBV7-6
d_call: -

cdr3_nt: TGTGCCAGCAGCAAAGGGAGCCCAGGTAGAGGCTACACCTTC
cdr3_aa: CASSKGSPGRGYTF
clone_size: -
j_call: TRBJ1-2
v_call: TRBV21-1
d_call: -